This TCR beta chain originates from a study of human T cells and chemical hapten exposure. Study-level background: Chiefly female patients presented with alopecia areata, totalis or universalis. Among samples, TCR yields varied mainly because of small differences in pooled library volume.

This clonotype came up many times. TCRdb independently ran MiXCR on the RACE reads; one entry per CDR3 protein. The top ten hold roughly 2.1% of the sample, which has some 64,000 distinct CDR3 sequences, roughly 11% seen once. Per the germline V gene, CDR1 is MDHEN and CDR2 is SYDVKM. The CDR3 extends over 13 amino acids. V was pared by 6 bases and J by 2 bases, with 9 bases between. Time point in this sample: patch test 3, about 24 weeks after DPC sensitization. The treatment: therapeutic diphenylcyclopropenone sensitization with weekly scalp DPC. The gene calls are TRBV28 and TRBJ2-3; no definite D call. The sequence was collected from a woman aged 25 to 39 with alopecia areata. Some clones in this sample may be carry-over from other donors' samples. The material was whole blood, obtained in connection with sensitization to the hapten diphenylcyclopropenone (DPC). The chain's CDR3 is CASSQITTDTQYF. The CDR3 nucleotides are TGTGCCAGCAGCCAAATAACCACAGATACGCAGTATTTT.